This is a list of T cell receptor beta chains from one sample in a study of blood T cell repertoires in COVID-19. Libraries were prepared by immunoSEQ multiplex PCR; TCRdb keeps only in-frame clonotypes and omits some of them. Here the sample spans 380,000 or so clones, about 90% being singletons. Material: peripheral blood. Every receptor here comes from a man in his forties with acute or convalescent COVID-19. Both conserved end residues are part of each CDR3. Fields, in order: V gene, J gene, CDR3 protein.

TRBV5-4	TRBJ2-5	CASSLGGKETQYF
TRBV6-5	TRBJ1-1	CAISRGEAFF
TRBV3-1/TRBV3-2	TRBJ2-3	CASSQAGGDTQYF
TRBV7-9	TRBJ1-1	CASSAGGNTEAFF
TRBV6-5	TRBJ1-2	CASSYSGASGYTF
TRBV28	TRBJ2-3	CASSLAAGGTDTQYF
TRBV12-2	TRBJ2-1	CASRLAFGGLAEKAYNEQFF
TRBV30	TRBJ1-2	CAWSPRLYGYTF
TRBV11-3	TRBJ2-1	CASSLVSSGGRDEQFF
TRBV27	TRBJ2-7	CASSLSGVEQYF
TRBV6-1	TRBJ2-5	CASSEAILGTQYF
TRBV19	TRBJ1-1	CASSVSRVADTEAFF
TRBV27	TRBJ1-5	CASRITWTGPNQPQHF
TRBV7-8	TRBJ2-7	CASSSWDRAHEQYF
TRBV6-2/TRBV6-3	TRBJ1-1	CASSYDRVLSMNTEAFF
TRBV11-3	TRBJ2-7	CASSPRLAGGEQYF
TRBV27	TRBJ2-5	CASRPGQGLIQETQYF
TRBV27	TRBJ2-1	CASSLSRGIRQFF
TRBV19	TRBJ1-2	CASSLDRFGYTF
TRBV27	TRBJ2-2	CASSPQVGGRNTGELFF
TRBV5-5	TRBJ1-1	CASSPQGYEAFF
TRBV11-2	TRBJ1-1	CASSASRGNTEAFF
TRBV3-1/TRBV3-2	TRBJ1-6	CASSAGFGNNSPLHF
TRBV27	TRBJ2-3	CASSDRGLSGTDTQYF
TRBV19	TRBJ2-7	CASSIGQGLGEQYF
TRBV11-3	TRBJ2-5	CASSLDFYEETQYF
TRBV27	TRBJ2-1	CASSSGRGNEQFF
TRBV15	TRBJ1-2	CATTHSGYGYTF
TRBV7-9	TRBJ2-1	CASSLVRGYSEQFF
TRBV7-6	TRBJ2-7	CASSLRGGIGYEQYF
TRBV6-5	TRBJ1-2	CASRYLGTGHDGYTF
TRBV19	TRBJ2-7	CASSGGQGFRLYF
TRBV5-6	TRBJ1-1	CASSLWGRAELNTEAFF
TRBV27	TRBJ1-1	CASRRGNTEAFF
TRBV5-1	TRBJ2-7	CASSSGVGTGFGSYPYEQYF
TRBV7-6	TRBJ2-6	CASSPSGANVLTF
TRBV7-9	TRBJ2-2	CASSLGQELAGGELFF